The 28 T cell receptor beta chains below all came from one sample that was sequenced in a study of T cell changes during pregnancy in multiple sclerosis (dated by TCRdb to about 2019). The method behind the library was the immunoSEQ multiplex PCR assay. As stored in TCRdb, this immuneACCESS dataset retains in-frame rearrangements with V and J assigned. A fraction of the clones does not appear; measured against another copy, unresolved V genes explain less than half of the discrepancy, and the remainder lacks a known reason. Across this sample there are about 93,000 clones, with over 80% seen only once. Clones ranked in the top ten supply 2% to 2.5% of the sample. Sequenced material: peripheral blood, taken after pregnancy. The receptors were sampled from a female donor with multiple sclerosis, enrolled in a pregnancy study.

V is TRBV7-6 and J is TRBJ2-6; TRBD1 might be the D (6 bases). The length of the CDR3 is 22 residues. CDR1 SGHVS and CDR2 FNYEAQ come from the germline V gene. Trimming removed 3 bases from V and 0 bases from J, with 27 bases in between. CDR3 residues: CASSFRLAGALGRGSGANVLTF. The CDR3 nucleotides read TGTGCCAGCAGCTTTCGGCTAGCAGGGGCCTTAGGGCGCGGCTCTGGGGCCAACGTCCTGACTTTC.

The CDR3, as DNA: TGTGCCAGCAAGACCGACAGGGTCGGTCAGCCCCAGCATTTT. Translated: CASKTDRVGQPQHF. The chain carries TRBV28 and TRBJ1-5, with 7 bases lining up with TRBD1. CDR3 length equals 14 residues. Unmatched junction bases numbered 9, after V lost 7 bases and J lost 6 bases. Germline CDR1 reads MDHEN; CDR2 reads SYDVKM.

This clone is categorized as medium-sized. Compared with germline, one end of the junction differs, possibly owing to a read error. The V gene is TRBV19, the J gene TRBJ2-3; TRBD2 agrees at 8 bases. This CDR3 spans 12 amino acids. The germline CDR1 and CDR2 sequences are LNHDA and SQIVND (reference sequence). The CDR3 reads CASRIAGDTQYF. CDR3 DNA: TGTGCCAGTAGAATAGCGGGGGATACGCAGTATTTT.

The CDR3 protein is CASSLPPGQGDGYTF. CDR3 in DNA: TGTGCCAGCAGTTTACCCCCGGGACAGGGGGATGGCTACACCTTC. The chain joins TRBV28 to TRBJ1-2, with TRBD1 identical over 11 bases. Trimming removed 2 bases from V and 6 bases from J; junction bases left unmatched: 5. The germline CDR1 and CDR2 sequences are MDHEN and SYDVKM. This CDR3 contains 15 residues.

The V and J genes are TRBV5-1 and TRBJ2-5; TRBD1 is a possible D gene (6 bases). Germline assignment: CDR1 SGHRS and CDR2 YFSETQ. The CDR3 spans 14 residues. V was trimmed by 3 bases and J by 0 bases, leaving 9 bases between them. In nucleotides, the CDR3 is TGCGCCAGCAGCTCGACAGGCGACCAAGAGACCCAGTACTTC. The encoded protein is CASSSTGDQETQYF.

The V call is TRBV30, the J call TRBJ1-4; possible D gene TRBD1, 5 bases. Deletions cut 5 bases from V and 5 bases from J, with 15 bases between. CDR3 size: 14 residues. Germline V gene data show CDR1 as GTSNPN and CDR2 as SVGIG (reference sequence). In nucleotides, the CDR3 is TGTGCCTGGGGGACCGGGACTGGGAATGAAAAACTGTTTTTT. Encoded protein: CAWGTGTGNEKLFF.

J is TRBJ2-3 and V is TRBV2; 8 bases align to TRBD2. This CDR3 spans 15 amino acids. Germline CDR1 and CDR2: SNHLY and FYNNEI. V was clipped by 6 bases and J by 5 bases; unmatched bases: 10. CDR3 region: CASRGGFSGVDTQYF. DNA for the CDR3: TGTGCCAGCAGGGGGGGTTTTAGCGGGGTAGATACGCAGTATTTT.

The chain links TRBV5-1 to TRBJ2-7; 12 bases match TRBD1. The CDR3 sequence is 16 residues long. The germline CDR1 and CDR2 sequences are SGHRS and YFSETQ. The V gene end was trimmed by 4 bases and the J gene end by 5 bases; junction bases not matched to a gene: 10. The CDR3 region is CASSPAAGTGGNEQYF. For the CDR3, the DNA is TGCGCCAGCAGCCCGGCGGCCGGGACAGGGGGCAACGAGCAGTACTTC.

J is TRBJ2-1 and V is TRBV13; perhaps TRBD2 as D (6 bases). Germline CDR1 is PRHDT and CDR2 is FYEKMQ (reference sequence). Trimming left V 6 bases short and J 7 bases short, with 10 bases between. There are 12 residues in the CDR3. CDR3 DNA: TGTGCCAGCAGTTACCGGGGGAATGAGCAGTTCTTC. Encoded protein: CASSYRGNEQFF.

The V and J genes are TRBV9 and TRBJ2-1; perhaps TRBD1 as D (5 bases). Germline V lookup: CDR1 SGDLS, CDR2 YYNGEE. The CDR3 consists of 15 residues. Between the trimmed V and J ends, which lost 0 bases and 10 bases, there was a span of 17 bases. As DNA, the CDR3 is TGTGCCAGCAGCGTAGAGTGGCAGGGCGTCCGGGAGCAGTTCTTC. It is translated as CASSVEWQGVREQFF.

The V call is TRBV6-1, the J call TRBJ2-1, with a weak D call TRBD2 (7 bases). Deletions cut 6 bases from V and 9 bases from J, with 18 bases between. Germline-derived CDR1 and CDR2 are MNHNS and SASEGT. CDR3 length equals 14 residues. The CDR3 reads CASRPRGAISEQFF. CDR3 DNA: TGTGCCAGCAGACCCCGGGGGGCGATTTCTGAGCAGTTCTTC.

The chain combines TRBV9 with TRBJ2-7; TRBD2 aligns across 7 bases. V lost 0 bases to trimming and J lost 3 bases; unmatched junction nucleotides: 6. CDR1 is SGDLS and CDR2 is YYNGEE in the germline V gene. The CDR3 spans 15 residues. The CDR3 region is CASSVGGRALYEQYF. CDR3 bases: TGTGCCAGCAGCGTAGGAGGGAGGGCCCTCTACGAGCAGTACTTC.

This chain links TRBV19 with TRBJ1-6, with D perhaps matching TRBD1 (6 bases). Germline CDR1 and CDR2: LNHDA and SQIVND (reference sequence). Trimming took off 3 bases at V and 7 bases at J, with 16 bases between the two ends. The CDR3 covers 16 residues. CDR3 nucleotides: TGTGCCAGTAGTATGGGGGCAGGGGCTAACAATTCACCCCTCCACTTT. Its translation is CASSMGAGANNSPLHF.

This clone appeared a single time. This chain connects TRBV7-9 to TRBJ1-1; the match to TRBD1 covers 9 bases. CDR3 length equals 18 residues. The germline CDR1 and CDR2 sequences are SEHNR and FQNEAQ (reference sequence). The junction had 18 bases not matched to a gene; V was cut back by 6 bases and J by 4 bases. The CDR3 region is CASRSLPGQGLWGTEAFF. In DNA form, the CDR3 reads TGTGCCAGCAGGTCACTACCGGGACAGGGTCTATGGGGCACTGAAGCTTTCTTT.

J is TRBJ2-4 and V is TRBV30; a weak D match, TRBD2 (6 bases). The length of the CDR3 is 14 residues. Trimming stripped 2 bases from V and 5 bases from J, with 13 bases between. Germline loops: CDR1 GTSNPN, CDR2 SVGIG (reference sequence). Written as DNA, the CDR3 is TGTGCCTGGAGTCGGGGGACTTATGAAAACATTCAGTACTTC. Translation gives CAWSRGTYENIQYF.

The V and J genes are TRBV19 and TRBJ1-5; TRBD1 aligns across 7 bases. J lost 1 base, V lost 4 bases, and 7 bases had no gene match. The CDR3 runs to 16 residues. The germline CDR1 and CDR2 sequences are LNHDA and SQIVND (reference sequence). CDR3: CASSSLQGESNQPQHF. Here the CDR3 DNA reads TGTGCCAGTAGTAGCCTTCAGGGGGAGAGCAATCAGCCCCAGCATTTT.

The sample holds a few counts of this clone. This sequence joins TRBV19 and TRBJ1-2; D is unresolved. Germline CDR1 and CDR2: LNHDA and SQIVND (reference sequence). The CDR3 covers 14 residues. Between the trimmed V and J ends, which lost 2 bases and 0 bases, there was a span of 7 bases. The CDR3 reads CASSIRGANYGYTF. DNA for the CDR3: TGTGCCAGTAGTATACGGGGAGCTAACTATGGCTACACCTTC.

The rearrangement uses TRBV7-9 and TRBJ2-5; D is uncertain. Trimming stripped 1 base from V and 3 bases from J, with 9 bases between. This CDR3 comprises 14 residues. Germline CDR1 and CDR2: SEHNR and FQNEAQ (reference sequence). The CDR3 DNA is TGTGCCAGCAGCTTAGTACACAGCAAAGAGACCCAGTACTTC. Residues: CASSLVHSKETQYF.

This rearrangement joins TRBV30 to TRBJ1-1; no clear D. The CDR3 totals 10 residues. V dropped 4 bases and J dropped 8 bases, with 8 bases sitting between them. Germline values: CDR1 GTSNPN, CDR2 SVGIG (reference sequence). This CDR3 is CAWIQIEAFF. As DNA, the CDR3 is TGTGCCTGGATTCAGATCGAAGCTTTCTTT.

V and J are TRBV6-5 and TRBJ2-5; 9 bases line up with TRBD1. This CDR3 region has 14 residues. CDR1 and CDR2 from the germline V gene are MNHEY and SVGAGI. Trimming took 9 bases from V and 2 from J; bases not matched to a gene: 7. CDR3 protein: CASKRTGEQETQYF. CDR3 DNA sequence: TGTGCCAGTAAAAGGACAGGGGAGCAAGAGACCCAGTACTTC.

V is TRBV19 and J is TRBJ2-1, with no clear D. The CDR3 has 16 amino acids. The ends were cut back, 7 bases at V and 0 bases at J, with 16 bases in the middle. The germline V gene encodes CDR1 LNHDA and CDR2 SQIVND (reference sequence). The CDR3: CASKEPGPSSYNEQFF. CDR3 nucleotides: TGTGCCAGTAAGGAACCGGGTCCGAGCTCCTACAATGAGCAGTTCTTC. Combining the CDR3 with reference TRBV19 and TRBJ2-1 gives the whole variable domain DGGITQSPKYLFRKEGQNVTLSCEQNLNHDAMYWYRQDPGQGLRLIYYSQIVNDFQKGDIAEGYSVSREKKESFPLTVTSAQKNPTAFYLCASKEPGPSSYNEQFFGPGTRLTVL.

The CDR3 coding sequence is TGCGCCAGCAGCTTGAACGCGGGAGGCAATGAGCAGTTCTTC. Protein: CASSLNAGGNEQFF. The chain recombines TRBV5-1 with TRBJ2-1, with 8 bases fitting TRBD2. The CDR3 covers 14 residues. After removal of 1 base from V and 6 bases from J, the junction contained 3 bases not matched to a gene. Germline loops: CDR1 SGHRS, CDR2 YFSETQ.

In this sample, this clone turned up once. This chain connects TRBV6-6 to TRBJ1-2; TRBD1 might be the D (5 bases). V shed 7 bases and J shed 7 bases, with 22 bases lying between them. The CDR3 runs 15 residues. Germline CDR1 MNHNY, CDR2 SVGAGI (reference sequence). Written as DNA, the CDR3 is TGTGCCAGCACGACGGCAGAGGACACGACCGGTGGCTACACCTTC. Translating it yields CASTTAEDTTGGYTF.

This chain uses TRBV6-4 with TRBJ1-1, with a weak D call TRBD1 (5 bases). Trimming stripped 2 bases from V and 4 bases from J, with 11 bases between. In germline, CDR1 is MRHNA, CDR2 SNTAGT. CDR3 length: 14 amino acids. DNA for the CDR3: TGTGCCAGCAGTGACGGTTCGGGGGGCACTGAAGCTTTCTTT. Protein sequence: CASSDGSGGTEAFF.

This chain links TRBV7-7 with TRBJ2-3; 7 bases are shared with TRBD2. Unmatched junction bases numbered 11, after V lost 0 bases and J lost 2 bases. From germline, CDR1 is SSHAT and CDR2 FNYEAQ (reference sequence). CDR3 length equals 18 residues. DNA of the CDR3: TGTGCCAGCAGCTTAGCCCCGACTAGCAGGATGAACACAGATACGCAGTATTTT. Protein product: CASSLAPTSRMNTDTQYF.

This clone was counted a single time. The gene calls are TRBV11-1 and TRBJ1-1; 8 bases map to TRBD1. This CDR3 is built from 14 residues. Germline CDR1 reads SGHAT; CDR2 reads FQDESV (reference sequence). J lost 10 bases, V lost 6 bases, and 13 bases had no gene match. Here the CDR3 DNA reads TGTGCCAGCAGTCGACAGGGGACGCTCGGTGCAGCTTTCTTT. Translating gives CASSRQGTLGAAFF.

The chain combines TRBV7-9 with TRBJ1-1; tentatively, D is TRBD1 (6 bases). V was cut by 5 bases and J by 8 bases, with 18 bases left in between. The CDR3 spans 14 residues. Germline assignment: CDR1 SEHNR and CDR2 FQNEAQ (reference sequence). In nucleotides, the CDR3 is TGTGCCAGCAGCCCCTCACAGGGATCGCTAGAAGCTTTCTTT. Protein product: CASSPSQGSLEAFF.

The genes are TRBV5-1 and TRBJ1-1; D gene ambiguous. Trimming took off 4 bases at V and 0 bases at J, with 7 bases between the two ends. The CDR3 covers 13 residues. The germline CDR1 and CDR2 sequences are SGHRS and YFSETQ. The CDR3 DNA follows: TGCGCCAGCAGCGGAGGGTTGAACACTGAAGCTTTCTTT. Translating it yields CASSGGLNTEAFF.